This T cell receptor beta chain was identified in a study of beta chain features in type 1 diabetes. The CDR3 runs to 14 residues. The V end was cut by 4 bases, the J end by 3 bases, with 13 bases between. The germline CDR1 and CDR2 sequences are SGDLS and YYNGEE. Sequenced material consisted of expressed TCRB transcripts (all of the isolated RNA was reverse transcribed). Profiled with immunoSEQ multiplex PCR; TCRdb holds only in-frame clones, not every one. Here the sample spans 400,000 to 550,000 clones, approximately 10% being singletons. Material: naive CD4+ T cells from blood. The rearrangement uses TRBV9 and TRBJ2-5; possibly TRBD1 for D (6 bases). This sequence was found in a woman between 18 and 29 years old in good health. CDR3 in amino acids: CASSLGWDKETQYF. The CDR3 coding sequence is TGTGCCAGCAGCCTTGGGTGGGACAAAGAGACCCAGTACTTC.